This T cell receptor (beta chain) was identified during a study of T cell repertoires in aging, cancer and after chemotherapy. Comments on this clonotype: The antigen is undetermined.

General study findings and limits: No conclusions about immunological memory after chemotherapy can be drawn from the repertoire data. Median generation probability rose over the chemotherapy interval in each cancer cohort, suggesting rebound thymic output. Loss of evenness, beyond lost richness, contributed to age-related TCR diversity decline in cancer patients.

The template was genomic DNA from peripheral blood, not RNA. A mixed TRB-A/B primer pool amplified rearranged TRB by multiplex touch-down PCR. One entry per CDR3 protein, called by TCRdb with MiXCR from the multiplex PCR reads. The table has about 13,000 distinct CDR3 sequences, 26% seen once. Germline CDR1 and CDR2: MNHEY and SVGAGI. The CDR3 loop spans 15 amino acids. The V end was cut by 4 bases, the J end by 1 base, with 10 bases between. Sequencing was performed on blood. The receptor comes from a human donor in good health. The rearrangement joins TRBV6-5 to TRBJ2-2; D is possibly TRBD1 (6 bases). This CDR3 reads CASSSRDMNTGELFF. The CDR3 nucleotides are TGTGCCAGCAGTTCCCGGGACATGAACACCGGGGAGCTGTTTTTT.